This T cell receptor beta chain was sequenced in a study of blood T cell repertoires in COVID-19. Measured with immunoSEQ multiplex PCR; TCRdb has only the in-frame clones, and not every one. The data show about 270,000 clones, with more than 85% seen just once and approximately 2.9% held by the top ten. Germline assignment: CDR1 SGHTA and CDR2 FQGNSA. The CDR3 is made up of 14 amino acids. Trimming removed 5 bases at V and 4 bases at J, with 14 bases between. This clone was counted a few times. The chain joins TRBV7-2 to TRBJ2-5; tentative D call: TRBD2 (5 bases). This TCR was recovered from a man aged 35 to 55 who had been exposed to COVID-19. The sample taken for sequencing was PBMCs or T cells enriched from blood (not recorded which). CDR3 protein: CASSPSIAGETQYF. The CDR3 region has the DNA TGTGCCAGCAGCCCGTCAATTGCGGGAGAGACCCAGTACTTC.